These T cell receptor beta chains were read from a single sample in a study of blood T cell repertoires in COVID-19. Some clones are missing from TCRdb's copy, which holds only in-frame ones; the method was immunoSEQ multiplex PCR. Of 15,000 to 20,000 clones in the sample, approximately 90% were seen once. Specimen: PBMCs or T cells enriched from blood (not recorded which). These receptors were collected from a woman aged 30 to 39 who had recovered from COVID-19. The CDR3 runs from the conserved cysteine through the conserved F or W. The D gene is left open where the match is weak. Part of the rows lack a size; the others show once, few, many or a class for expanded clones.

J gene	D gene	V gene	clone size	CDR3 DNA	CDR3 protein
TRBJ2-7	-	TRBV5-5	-	TGTGCCAGCAGCTTGCCACACTACGAGCAGTACTTC	CASSLPHYEQYF
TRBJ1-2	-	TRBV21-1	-	TGTGCCAGCAGCTTCACTAACAGGGAGTTGGGTGGGTCTAACTATGGCTACACCTTC	CASSFTNRELGGSNYGYTF
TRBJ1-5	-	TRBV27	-	TGTGCCAGCAGTCAACAGGGTTTGGGCAATCAGCCCCAGCATTTT	CASSQQGLGNQPQHF
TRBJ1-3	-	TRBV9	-	TGTGCCAGCAGCGTAGGCCCAGGCGGAAACACCATATATTTT	CASSVGPGGNTIYF
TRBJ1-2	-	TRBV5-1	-	TGCGCCAGCAGCCATGACAGGAACATAAACTATGGCTACACCTTC	CASSHDRNINYGYTF
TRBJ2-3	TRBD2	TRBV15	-	TGTGCCACCAGCAGCGCTCTAGCGGCGGCTGAGGATACGCAGTATTTT	CATSSALAAAEDTQYF
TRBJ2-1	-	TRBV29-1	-	TGCAGCGTCGCCGCAGGGGTTTTTGGCTCCTACAATGAGCAGTTCTTC	CSVAAGVFGSYNEQFF
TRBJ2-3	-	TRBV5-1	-	TGCGCCAGCAGCTTGGCAGGGTCGGGCACAGATACGCAGTATTTT	CASSLAGSGTDTQYF
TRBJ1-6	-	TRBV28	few	TGTGCCAGCAGTTCCAGACAGATTAATTCACCCCTCCACTTT	CASSSRQINSPLHF
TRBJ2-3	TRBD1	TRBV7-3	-	TGTGCCAGCAGCCCGGACAGGGCGGTAGATACGCAGTATTTT	CASSPDRAVDTQYF
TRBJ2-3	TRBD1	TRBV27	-	TGTGCCACCATAACACCGGGACAGGGGGCTGATACGCAGTATTTT	CATITPGQGADTQYF
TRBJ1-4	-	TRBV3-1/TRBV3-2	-	TGTGCCAGCAGCCAAGTAACAGGGCGAGGTGAAAAACTGTTTTTT	CASSQVTGRGEKLFF
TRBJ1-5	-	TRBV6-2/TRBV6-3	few	TGTGCCAGCAGTACAGGGCTGGGGGAAATAAATCAGCCCCAGCATTTT	CASSTGLGEINQPQHF
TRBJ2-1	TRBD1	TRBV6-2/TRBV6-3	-	TGTGCCAGCAGTTTCCGGGACAGCTACAATGAGCAGTTCTTC	CASSFRDSYNEQFF
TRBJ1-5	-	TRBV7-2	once	TGTGCCAGCAGCTTAGTAGCAGGGTTTGACCAGCCCCAGCATTTT	CASSLVAGFDQPQHF
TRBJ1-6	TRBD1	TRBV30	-	TGTGCCTGGAGGGACAGGGTGGATTCACCCCTCCACTTT	CAWRDRVDSPLHF
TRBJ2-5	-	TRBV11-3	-	TGTGCCAGCAGCTTAGATGGCAGGATCCAAGAGACCCAGTACTTC	CASSLDGRIQETQYF
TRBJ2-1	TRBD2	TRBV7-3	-	TGTGCCAGCAGCCCTCTAGCGGGGTCCTACAATGAGCAGTTCTTC	CASSPLAGSYNEQFF
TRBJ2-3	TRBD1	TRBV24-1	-	TGTGCCACCAGTGATACAGGGGGCGGTGGCACAGATACGCAGTATTTT	CATSDTGGGGTDTQYF
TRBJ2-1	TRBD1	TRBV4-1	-	TGCGCCAGCAGCCCCCCGACAGGGGAGCAGTTCTTC	CASSPPTGEQFF
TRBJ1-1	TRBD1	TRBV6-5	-	TGTGCCAGCAGTTACTTCGAGGGGGCTCAGGGTGAAGCTTTCTTT	CASSYFEGAQGEAFF
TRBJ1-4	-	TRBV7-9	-	TGTGCCAGCAGCCAACGACAGCAGAATGAAAAACTGTTTTTT	CASSQRQQNEKLFF
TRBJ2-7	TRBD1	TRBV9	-	TGTGCCAGCAGCGTTGGGCAGGGGGCGGTCTACGAGCAGTACTTC	CASSVGQGAVYEQYF
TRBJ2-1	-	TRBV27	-	TGTGCCAGCAGTCCCTCCCCCGGGACTGGCCTCAACAATGAGCAGTTCTTC	CASSPSPGTGLNNEQFF
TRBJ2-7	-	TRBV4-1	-	TGCGCCAGCAGCCAGGCGGGGGACAACGAGCAGTACTTC	CASSQAGDNEQYF
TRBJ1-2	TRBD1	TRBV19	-	TGTGCCAGTAGTTCGAGAGGACAGGGGGCTTTTGACTATGGCTACACCTTC	CASSSRGQGAFDYGYTF
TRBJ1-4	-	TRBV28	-	TGTGCCAGCAGTTTTCCTGCAGAAAATAATGAAAAACTGTTTTTT	CASSFPAENNEKLFF
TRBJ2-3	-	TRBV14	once	TGTGCCAGCAGCCAAGATCGGAACAGGGGGAGGGCAGATACGCAGTATTTT	CASSQDRNRGRADTQYF
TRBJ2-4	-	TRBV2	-	TGTGCCAGCAGTACGGGGAACATTCAGTACTTC	CASSTGNIQYF
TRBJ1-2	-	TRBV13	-	TGTGCCAGCAGCTTTCAATTCAGGGCAGACTATGGCTACACCTTC	CASSFQFRADYGYTF
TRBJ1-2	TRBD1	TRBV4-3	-	TGCGCCAGCAGCCGGGACAGGTATAACTATGGCTACACCTTC	CASSRDRYNYGYTF
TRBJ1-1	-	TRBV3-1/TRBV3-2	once	TGTGCCAGCAGCCAAGAGGTAAAGCAGAACACTGAAGCTTTCTTT	CASSQEVKQNTEAFF
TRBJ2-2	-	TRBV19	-	TGTGCCAGTAGTATAGTTTTCGTTACGAACACCGGGGAGCTGTTTTTT	CASSIVFVTNTGELFF
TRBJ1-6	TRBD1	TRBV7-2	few	TGTGCCAGCAGCGCGACAGGGGGCGGGAATTCACCCCTCCACTTT	CASSATGGGNSPLHF
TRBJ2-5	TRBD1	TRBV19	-	TGTGCCAGTAGTATGAACGAAGGGGGCGTCGTTAGGGGGACCCAGTACTTC	CASSMNEGGVVRGTQYF
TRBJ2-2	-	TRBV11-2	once	TGTGCCAGCAGACGTCCGGGGACAACTTCTCCCGGGGAGCTGTTTTTT	CASRRPGTTSPGELFF
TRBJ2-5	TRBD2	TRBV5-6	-	TGTGCCAGCAGCTCGTTACTAGCGGCGATGCAAGAGACCCAGTACTTC	CASSSLLAAMQETQYF
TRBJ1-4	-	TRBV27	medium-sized	TGTGCCAGCAGTTTACGCAGCGGACATGAAAAACTGTTTTTT	CASSLRSGHEKLFF
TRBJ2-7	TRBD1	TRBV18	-	TGTGCCAGCTCACCACCGAAAGGACAGGTGGTCGAGCAGTACTTC	CASSPPKGQVVEQYF
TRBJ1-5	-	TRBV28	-	TGTGCCAGCAGTTTAGGGGGGGCCTTCAATCAGCCCCAGCATTTT	CASSLGGAFNQPQHF
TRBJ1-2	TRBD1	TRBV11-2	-	TGTGCCAGCAGCTCCTCCGGACAGGGCGCCTATGGCTACACCTTC	CASSSSGQGAYGYTF
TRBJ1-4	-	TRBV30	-	TGTGCCTGGAGTGTGACCGCTACTACCAATGAAAAACTGTTTTTT	CAWSVTATTNEKLFF
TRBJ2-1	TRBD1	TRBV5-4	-	TGTGCCAGCAGTTCTCAGGGGGTGGACAATGAGCAGTTCTTC	CASSSQGVDNEQFF
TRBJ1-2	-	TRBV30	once	TGTGCCTGGAGTGTACTGGGGGGGGAGGAGTATGGCTACACCTTC	CAWSVLGGEEYGYTF
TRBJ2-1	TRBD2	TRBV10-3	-	TGTGCCATCAGTGGCTCTTCCGGGACTAGTTACAATGAGCAGTTCTTC	CAISGSSGTSYNEQFF
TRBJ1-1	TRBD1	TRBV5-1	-	TGCGCCAGCAGCTTGGAGGGGGCTTCGAACACTGAAGCTTTCTTT	CASSLEGASNTEAFF
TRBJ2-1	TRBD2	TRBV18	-	TGTGCCAGCTCACGGACTAGCGGGGGGCAACTCTACAATGAGCAGTTCTTC	CASSRTSGGQLYNEQFF
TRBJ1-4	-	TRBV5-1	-	TGCGCCAGCAGCCCGACAGCCTCTCTCCCCTCTAATGAAAAACTGTTTTTT	CASSPTASLPSNEKLFF
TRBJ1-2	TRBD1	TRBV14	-	TGTGCCAGCAGCCCTCCTGGAGGGGGCCTCTATGGCTACACCTTC	CASSPPGGGLYGYTF
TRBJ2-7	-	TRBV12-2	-	TGTGCAAGTCGCTCTCCGGGGGGTAGGCGGGAGTCCTACGAGCAGTACTTC	CASRSPGGRRESYEQYF
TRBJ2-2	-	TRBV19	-	TGTGCCAGTAGTATAGGTGACAGGGAGGCCGGGGAGCTGTTTTTT	CASSIGDREAGELFF
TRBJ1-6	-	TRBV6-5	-	TGTGCCAGCAGTCCGCTAGGCACTTCAGGGTCACCCCTCCACTTT	CASSPLGTSGSPLHF
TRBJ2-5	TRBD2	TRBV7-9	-	TGTGCCAGCAGCTTATTTCCCCTAGCGGGGGAGGAAGAGACCCAGTACTTC	CASSLFPLAGEEETQYF
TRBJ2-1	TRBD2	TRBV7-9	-	TGTGCCAGCAGCATGACTAGCGGGGGGGCCCACTACAATGAGCAGTTCTTC	CASSMTSGGAHYNEQFF
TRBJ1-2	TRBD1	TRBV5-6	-	TGTGCCAGCAGCTTACCGGACAGGGGGTACAACTATGGCTACACCTTC	CASSLPDRGYNYGYTF
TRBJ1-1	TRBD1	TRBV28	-	TGTGCCAGCACCTTACAGGGGTTGAACACTGAAGCTTTCTTT	CASTLQGLNTEAFF
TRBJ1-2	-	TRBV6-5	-	TGTGCCAGCAGGGACACCAGCTTCTATGGCTACACCTTC	CASRDTSFYGYTF
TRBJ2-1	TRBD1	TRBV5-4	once	TGTGCCAGCAGCCGGGGACAGGGGGCCAATGAGCAGTTCTTC	CASSRGQGANEQFF